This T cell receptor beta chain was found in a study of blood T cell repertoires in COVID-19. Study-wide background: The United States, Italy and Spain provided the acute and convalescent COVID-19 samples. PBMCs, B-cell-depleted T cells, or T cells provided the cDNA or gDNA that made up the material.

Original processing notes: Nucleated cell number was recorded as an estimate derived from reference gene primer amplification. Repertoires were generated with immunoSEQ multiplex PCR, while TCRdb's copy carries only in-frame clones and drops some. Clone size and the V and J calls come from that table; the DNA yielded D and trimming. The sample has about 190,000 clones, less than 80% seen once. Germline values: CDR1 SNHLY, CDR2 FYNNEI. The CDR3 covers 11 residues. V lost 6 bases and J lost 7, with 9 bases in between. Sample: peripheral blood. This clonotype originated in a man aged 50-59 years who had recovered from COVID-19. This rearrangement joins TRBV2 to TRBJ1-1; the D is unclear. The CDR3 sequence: CASRIGLEAFF. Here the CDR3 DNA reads TGTGCCAGCAGGATCGGACTTGAAGCTTTCTTT.